The clone carrying this TCR beta chain was observed once. Its antigen is unidentified. The data were taken from a study of graft-versus-host responses after intestinal transplantation. In the study overall: Transplant types were multivisceral, liver-intestinal, or isolated intestinal. Tacrolimus plus steroids were given to all recipients for about 3 years, preceded by anti-thymocyte globulin induction.

The study, taken as a whole, reports: Graft-donor T cell macrochimerism in patients accompanied high graft-versus-host to host-versus-graft clonal ratios in allografts. Recipient marrow held GvH clones, some first seen in ileum or blood.

Sequencing was performed with immunoSEQ multiplex PCR; in TCRdb, only in-frame clones are kept and a portion is missing. The data show 80,000 to 90,000 clones, with almost 90% seen just once and roughly 0.099% held by the top ten. The CDR3 is 19 amino acids. Trimming removed 3 bases at V and 3 bases at J, with 24 bases between. The germline gives CDR1 MNHNS, CDR2 SASEGT. The TCR was taken from a human donor who received an intestinal transplant. The material was unstimulated CD4+ T cells sorted from spleen or lymph node cells, obtained before intestinal transplant. The chain couples TRBV6-1 to TRBJ2-4; D might be TRBD1 (6 bases). The CDR3 here is CASSELRTDNLWDKNIQYF. The CDR3 bases are TGTGCCAGCAGTGAGCTACGGACAGATAATTTGTGGGACAAAAACATTCAGTACTTC.